This TCR beta chain derives from a study of T cells in Graves' hyperthyroidism and ophthalmopathy. Study observations and caveats: Among clonotypes expanded in thyroid above 0.001, most were also found in blood.

This clonotype came up many times. Its specificity is unknown. The length of the CDR3 is 14 residues. CDR1 and CDR2 (germline): SNHLY, FYNNEI. J was trimmed by 6 bases and V by 2 bases; bases with no gene match: 0. Graves' hyperthyroidism is called stable when ophthalmopathy does not progress within 18 months. Clinical symptoms, serum thyroxine and TRAb, thyroid ultrasound and orbital computed tomography were used for the diagnoses. The CDR3 regions of TCR beta were amplified from RNA transcripts. HTBI primers were employed in a first-round RT-PCR of the TCR CDR3. TCRdb itself ran the multiplex PCR reads through MiXCR, one entry per CDR3 protein. There are 600,000 to 650,000 distinct CDR3 sequences in the sample; about a sixth occur only once, and about 3.8% lies in the top ten.

Source material: blood. The clonotype originates from a young woman with Graves' hyperthyroidism. This rearrangement joins TRBV2 to TRBJ2-2, with 10 bases fitting TRBD2. The CDR3 spells CASSELAGAGELFF. The CDR3 nucleotides are TGTGCCAGCAGTGAACTAGCGGGAGCCGGGGAGCTGTTTTTT.